This T cell receptor (beta chain) was recorded in a study of OX40 agonist ivuxolimab in advanced cancers. In the study overall: The study gave patients intravenous ivuxolimab at 0.01 to 10 mg/kg every 2 weeks. A partial response was reached by three patients: one with hepatocellular carcinoma and two with cutaneous melanoma. Study conclusions and caveats: Blood T cells, both CD4+ and CD8+, expanded clonally by week 6 at 0.1 to 3.0 mg/kg.

The CDR3 has 15 residues. Looked up from germline, CDR1 is SGHTA and CDR2 is FQGTGA. The trim removed 2 bases at V and 7 bases at J, leaving 3 bases unmatched. Concerning this clone itself: Its antigen remains unidentified.

Sequencing was performed with immunoSEQ multiplex PCR; in TCRdb, only in-frame clones are kept and a portion is missing. The sample has about 79,000 clones; 70% to 90% are singletons. Material: CD4+ or CD8+ T cells sorted from blood, obtained in a trial of the OX40 agonist ivuxolimab. J is TRBJ2-1 and V is TRBV7-3; 12 nucleotides agree with TRBD2. This TCR came from an adult with an advanced solid tumor such as melanoma, head and neck, liver or kidney cancer. CDR3: CASSLFGTSGNEQFF. The CDR3 DNA reads TGTGCCAGCAGCTTATTTGGGACTAGCGGGAATGAGCAGTTCTTC.